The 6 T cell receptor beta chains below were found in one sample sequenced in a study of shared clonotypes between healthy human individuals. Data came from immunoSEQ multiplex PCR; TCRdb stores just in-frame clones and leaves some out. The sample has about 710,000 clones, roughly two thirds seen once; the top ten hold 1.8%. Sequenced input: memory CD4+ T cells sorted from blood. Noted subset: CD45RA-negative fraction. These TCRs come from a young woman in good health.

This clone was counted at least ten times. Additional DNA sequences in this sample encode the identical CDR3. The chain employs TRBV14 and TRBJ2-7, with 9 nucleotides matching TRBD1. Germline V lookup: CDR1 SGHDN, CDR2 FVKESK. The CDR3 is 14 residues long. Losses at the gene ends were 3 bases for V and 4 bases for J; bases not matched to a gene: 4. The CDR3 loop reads CASSQIQGAYEQYF. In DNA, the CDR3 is TGTGCCAGCAGCCAGATACAGGGGGCGTACGAGCAGTACTTC.

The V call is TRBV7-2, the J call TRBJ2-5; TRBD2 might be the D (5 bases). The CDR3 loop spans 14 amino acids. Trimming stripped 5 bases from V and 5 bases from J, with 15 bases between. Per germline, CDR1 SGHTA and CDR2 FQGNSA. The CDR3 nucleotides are TGTGCCAGCAGCAAAAGCGGTAATAAGGAGACCCAGTACTTC. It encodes CASSKSGNKETQYF.

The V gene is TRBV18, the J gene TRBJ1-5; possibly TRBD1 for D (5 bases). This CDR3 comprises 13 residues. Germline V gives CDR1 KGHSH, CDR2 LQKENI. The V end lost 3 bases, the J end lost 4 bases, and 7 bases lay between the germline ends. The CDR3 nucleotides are TGTGCCAGCTCACCGGGGCCTAATCAGCCCCAGCATTTT. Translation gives CASSPGPNQPQHF.

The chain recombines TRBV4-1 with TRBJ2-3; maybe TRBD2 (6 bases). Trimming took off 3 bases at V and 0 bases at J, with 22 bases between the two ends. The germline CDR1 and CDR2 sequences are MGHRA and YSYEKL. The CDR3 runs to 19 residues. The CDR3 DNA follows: TGCGCCAGCAGCCATCCTCCACGGGACTTCGATACTAGCACAGATACGCAGTATTTT. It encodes CASSHPPRDFDTSTDTQYF.

The CDR3 loop reads CASSALTGTSGRADTQYF. The CDR3 DNA sequence: TGTGCCAGCAGTGCCCTGACCGGGACTAGCGGGAGGGCAGATACGCAGTATTTT. The chain is built from TRBV27 and TRBJ2-3; TRBD2 agrees at 16 bases. After removal of 5 bases from V and 4 bases from J, the junction contained 9 bases not matched to a gene. The V gene's germline CDR1 is MNHEY and CDR2 SMNVEV (reference sequence). The CDR3 runs 18 residues.

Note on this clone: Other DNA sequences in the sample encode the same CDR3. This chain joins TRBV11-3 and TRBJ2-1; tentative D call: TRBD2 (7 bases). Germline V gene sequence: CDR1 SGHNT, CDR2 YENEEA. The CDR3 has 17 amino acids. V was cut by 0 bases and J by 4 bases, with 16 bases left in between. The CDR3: CASSLDSGEGGYNEQFF. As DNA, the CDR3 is TGTGCCAGCAGCTTAGATTCAGGGGAGGGCGGGTACAATGAGCAGTTCTTC. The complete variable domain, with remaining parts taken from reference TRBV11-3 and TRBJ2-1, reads EAGVVQSPRYKIIEKKQPVAFWCNPISGHNTLYWYLQNLGQGPELLIRYENEEAVDDSQLPKDRFSAERLKGVDSTLKIQPAELGDSAVYLCASSLDSGEGGYNEQFFGPGTRLTVL.